A selection of T cell receptor beta chains follows, all from one sample in a study of OX40 agonist ivuxolimab in advanced cancers. Assay: immunoSEQ multiplex PCR; the TCRdb copy retains only in-frame clones and omits some. The data show 75,000 to 95,000 clones, about 84% seen once. This specimen was CD4+ or CD8+ T cells sorted from blood, taken in a trial of the OX40 agonist ivuxolimab. All receptors come from an adult with an advanced solid tumor such as melanoma, head and neck, liver or kidney cancer. CDR3s include the opening cysteine and the closing phenylalanine or tryptophan. The D gene is left open where the match is weak. Rows may omit the clone size; those that give it use once, few, many or a size class.

v_gene	d_gene	j_gene	abundance	CDR3nt	CDR3aa
TRBV19	TRBD2	TRBJ2-7	few	TGTGCCAGTAGTTCTCGGGGGGGGTACGAGCAGTACTTC	CASSSRGGYEQYF
TRBV2	TRBD2	TRBJ2-1	.	TGTGCCAGCAGTTTAGCGGGAATTTCCTACAATGAGCAGTTCTTC	CASSLAGISYNEQFF
TRBV23-1	TRBD2	TRBJ2-7	.	TGCGCCAGCAGGGGGGGGATGGGGGACGAGCAGTACTTC	CASRGGMGDEQYF
TRBV28	.	TRBJ1-2	few	TGTGCCAGCACTACGTTCTATGGCTACACCTTC	CASTTFYGYTF
TRBV13	TRBD1	TRBJ2-7	.	TGTGCCAGCAGCTTAGGGGGACCGGGACAGTCCTACGAGCAGTACTTC	CASSLGGPGQSYEQYF
TRBV5-6	.	TRBJ2-3	.	TGTGCCAGCAGCGTTTTGGGCGGGACGGTAACAGATACGCAGTATTTT	CASSVLGGTVTDTQYF
TRBV19	TRBD2	TRBJ2-1	.	TGTGCCAGTAGTATTGGGGCGGGAGGGCGAAGCTCCTACAATGAGCAGTTCTTC	CASSIGAGGRSSYNEQFF
TRBV5-1	.	TRBJ1-1	.	TGCGCCAGCAGCAGATCGGCAGGGTTGAACACTGAAGCTTTCTTT	CASSRSAGLNTEAFF
TRBV6-4	.	TRBJ2-3	few	TGTGCCAGCAGTCGGGAATTGGGCACAGATACGCAGTATTTT	CASSRELGTDTQYF
TRBV13	TRBD1	TRBJ2-1	.	TGTGCCAGCAGCAAGAGGACAGGGGCCTCCAATGAGCAGTTCTTC	CASSKRTGASNEQFF
TRBV9	.	TRBJ2-3	.	TGTGCCAGCAGCGTATCGTCGACAGTAGCAGATACGCAGTATTTT	CASSVSSTVADTQYF
TRBV7-9	TRBD1	TRBJ2-5	.	TGTGCCAGCAGCCTCGGACAGGGTCACCAAGAGACCCAGTACTTC	CASSLGQGHQETQYF
TRBV5-4	TRBD2	TRBJ2-7	.	TGTGCCAGCAGCTACGGACTAGCGGGTACCTACGAGCAGTACTTC	CASSYGLAGTYEQYF
TRBV5-1	.	TRBJ2-6	.	TGCGCCAGCAGCGAGAGCTCTGGGGCCAACGTCCTGACTTTC	CASSESSGANVLTF
TRBV18	.	TRBJ1-5	.	TGTGCCAGCTCAACCACGGGGGTGGATCAGCCCCAGCATTTT	CASSTTGVDQPQHF
TRBV10-1	.	TRBJ1-1	.	TGCGCCAGCAGTGACTGTGGCAGGGCGAACACTGAAGCTTTCTTT	CASSDCGRANTEAFF
TRBV5-1	TRBD1	TRBJ2-3	once	TGCGCCAGCAGCAGGGACAGGGACACAGATACGCAGTATTTT	CASSRDRDTDTQYF
TRBV6-1	.	TRBJ1-5	once	TGTGCCAGCCGGACACCCAATCAGCCCCAGCATTTT	CASRTPNQPQHF
TRBV2	.	TRBJ1-4	.	TGTGCCAGCAGTGCCCCGGGACGAGGTGAAAAACTGTTTTTT	CASSAPGRGEKLFF